Sequencing of this TCR beta chain was carried out in a study of control samples from healthy donors and cancer patients. This clone was counted only a few times. Libraries were prepared by immunoSEQ multiplex PCR; TCRdb keeps only in-frame clonotypes and omits some of them. The table has some 150,000 clones, approximately 94% seen once. V lost 6 bases, J lost 0 bases, and 12 bases lay in between. Per germline, CDR1 KGHSH and CDR2 LQKENI. The CDR3 extends over 15 amino acids. The V and J genes are TRBV18 and TRBJ1-5; the D is unclear. This TCR came from a man in his forties in good health. The sample taken for sequencing was blood. The CDR3 DNA reads as TGTGCCAGCTCGGGCGGTTGGGGTAGCAATCAGCCCCAGCATTTT. Residues: CASSGGWGSNQPQHF.